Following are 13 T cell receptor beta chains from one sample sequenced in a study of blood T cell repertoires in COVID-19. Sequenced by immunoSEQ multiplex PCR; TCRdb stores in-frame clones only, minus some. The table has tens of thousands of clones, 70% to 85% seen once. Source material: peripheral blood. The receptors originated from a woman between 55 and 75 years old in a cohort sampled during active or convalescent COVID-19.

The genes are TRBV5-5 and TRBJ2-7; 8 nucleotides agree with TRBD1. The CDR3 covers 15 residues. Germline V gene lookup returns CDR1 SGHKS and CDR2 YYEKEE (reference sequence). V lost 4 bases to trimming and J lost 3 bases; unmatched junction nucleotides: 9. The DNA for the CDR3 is TGTGCCAGCAGCCAACGGGACAGGAGCCACTACGAGCAGTACTTC. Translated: CASSQRDRSHYEQYF.

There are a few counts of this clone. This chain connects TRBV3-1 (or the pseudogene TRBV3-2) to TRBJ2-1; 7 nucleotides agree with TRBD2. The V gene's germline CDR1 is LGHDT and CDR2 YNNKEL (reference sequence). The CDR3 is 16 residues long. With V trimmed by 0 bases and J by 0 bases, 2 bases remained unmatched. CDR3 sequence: CASSQDWGGSYNEQFF. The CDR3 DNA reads TGTGCCAGCAGCCAAGATTGGGGGGGCTCCTACAATGAGCAGTTCTTC.

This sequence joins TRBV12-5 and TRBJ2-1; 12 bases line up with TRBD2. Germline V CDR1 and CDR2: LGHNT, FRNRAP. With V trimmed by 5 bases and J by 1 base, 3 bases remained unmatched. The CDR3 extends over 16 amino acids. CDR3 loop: CASGRTSGVSYNEQFF. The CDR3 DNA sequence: TGTGCTAGTGGTAGGACTAGCGGGGTTTCCTACAATGAGCAGTTCTTC. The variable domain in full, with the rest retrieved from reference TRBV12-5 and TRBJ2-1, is DARVTQTPRHKVTEMGQEVTMRCQPILGHNTVFWYRQTMMQGLELLAYFRNRAPLDDSGMPKDRFSAEMPDATLATLKIQPSEPRDSAVYFCASGRTSGVSYNEQFFGPGTRLTVL.

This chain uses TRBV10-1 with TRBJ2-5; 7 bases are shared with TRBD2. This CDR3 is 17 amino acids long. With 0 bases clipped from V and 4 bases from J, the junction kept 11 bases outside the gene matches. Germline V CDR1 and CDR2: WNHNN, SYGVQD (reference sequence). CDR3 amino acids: CASSESIGFGGGETQYF. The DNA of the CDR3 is TGCGCCAGCAGTGAGTCGATTGGGTTCGGCGGGGGAGAGACCCAGTACTTC.

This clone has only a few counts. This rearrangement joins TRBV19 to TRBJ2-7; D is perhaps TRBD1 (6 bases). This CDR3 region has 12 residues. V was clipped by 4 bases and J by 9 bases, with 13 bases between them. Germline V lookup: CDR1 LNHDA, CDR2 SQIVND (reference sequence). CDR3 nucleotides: TGTGCCAGTAGTACCAGGGGTGGTGGGCAGTACTTC. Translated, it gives CASSTRGGGQYF.

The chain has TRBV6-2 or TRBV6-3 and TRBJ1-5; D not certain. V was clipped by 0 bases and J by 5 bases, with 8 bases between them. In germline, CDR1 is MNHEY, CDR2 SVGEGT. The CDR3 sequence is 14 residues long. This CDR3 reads CASSYSRGYQPQHF. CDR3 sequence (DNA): TGTGCCAGCAGTTACTCAAGAGGGTATCAGCCCCAGCATTTT.

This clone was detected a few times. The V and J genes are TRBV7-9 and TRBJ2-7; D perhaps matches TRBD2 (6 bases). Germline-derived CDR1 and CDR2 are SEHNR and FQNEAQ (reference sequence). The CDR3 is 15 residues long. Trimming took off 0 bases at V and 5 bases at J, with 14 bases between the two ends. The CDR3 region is CASSLAWLANNEQYF. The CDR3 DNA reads TGTGCCAGCAGCTTAGCGTGGCTAGCGAACAACGAGCAGTACTTC.

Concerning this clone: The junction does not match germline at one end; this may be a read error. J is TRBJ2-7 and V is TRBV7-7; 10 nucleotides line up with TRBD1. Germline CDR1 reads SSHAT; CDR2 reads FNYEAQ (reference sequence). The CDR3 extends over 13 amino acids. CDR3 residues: CASSPDRGHEQYF. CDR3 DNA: TGTGCTAGCAGCCCAGACAGGGGGCACGAGCAGTACTTC.

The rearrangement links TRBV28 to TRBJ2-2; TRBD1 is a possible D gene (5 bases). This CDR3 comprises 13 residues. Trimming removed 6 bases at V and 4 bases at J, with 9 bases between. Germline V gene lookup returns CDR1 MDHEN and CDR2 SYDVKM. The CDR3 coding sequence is TGTGCCAGCAGGGGGCCCTCCACCGGGGAGCTGTTTTTT. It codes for CASRGPSTGELFF.

The chain's CDR3 is CASSLTGGVSYEQYF. CDR3 bases: TGTGCCAGCAGCCTTACAGGGGGTGTCTCCTACGAGCAGTACTTC. The rearrangement uses TRBV14 and TRBJ2-7; 8 nucleotides match TRBD1. CDR1 is SGHDN and CDR2 is FVKESK in the germline V gene. This CDR3 has 15 residues. Trimming at V came to 4 bases and at J to 0 bases, leaving 5 bases not matched to a gene.

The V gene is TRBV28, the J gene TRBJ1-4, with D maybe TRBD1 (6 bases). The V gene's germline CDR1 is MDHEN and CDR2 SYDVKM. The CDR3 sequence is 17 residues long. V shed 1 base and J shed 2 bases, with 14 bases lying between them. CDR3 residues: CASSLFSGGPTNEKLFF. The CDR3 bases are TGTGCCAGCAGTTTATTTTCGGGGGGCCCGACTAATGAAAAACTGTTTTTT.

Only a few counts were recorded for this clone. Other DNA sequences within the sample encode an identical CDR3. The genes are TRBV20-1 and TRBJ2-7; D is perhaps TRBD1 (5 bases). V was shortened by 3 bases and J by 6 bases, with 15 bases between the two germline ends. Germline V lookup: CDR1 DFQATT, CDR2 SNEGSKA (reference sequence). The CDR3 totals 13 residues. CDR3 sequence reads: CSASLQAPSEQYF. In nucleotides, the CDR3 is TGCAGTGCTAGTTTACAGGCCCCCTCCGAGCAGTACTTC.

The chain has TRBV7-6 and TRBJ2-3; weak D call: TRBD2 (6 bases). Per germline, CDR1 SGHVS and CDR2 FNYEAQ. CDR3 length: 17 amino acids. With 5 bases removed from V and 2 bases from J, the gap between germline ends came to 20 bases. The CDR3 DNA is TGTGCCAGCAGCAAGGGACTCCATAGGGGTCCCACAGATACGCAGTATTTT. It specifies CASSKGLHRGPTDTQYF.